A single T cell receptor (beta chain) is shown here with its context. Its specificity is not known. Germline V lookup: CDR1 SGHKS, CDR2 YYEKEE (reference sequence). The V gene lost 4 bases and the J gene lost 5 bases, with 22 bases spanning the gap. The CDR3 totals 17 residues. Scientists ran DNA taken from cultured CD4+ T cells through the Oncomine TCR Beta short-read assay for sequencing. TCRdb reprocessed the PCR reads with MiXCR, giving one entry per CDR3 protein. The sample has approximately 10,000 distinct CDR3 sequences, roughly 59% seen once. This specimen belongs to a study of vaccination and CD4 T cells after COVID-19. Looking at the study overall: For control cultures, the treatment was a CEFX pool, an HIV-1 Nef pool, or no peptide.

The treatment is: approximately nine-day PBMC culture with coronavirus spike peptide pools or control peptides (ViraFEST assay). Half-medium replacement with fresh IL-2 medium took place on days 3 and 7. The V gene is TRBV5-5, the J gene TRBJ1-5; D is perhaps TRBD1 (5 bases). The sequencing sample was made of CD4+ T cells from blood, cultured in vitro. This clonotype was sampled from a human donor who had recovered from COVID-19. In nucleotides, the CDR3 is TGTGCCAGCAGCGCCGGCGGGCGGGGCCGCGTGGATCAGCCCCAGCATTTT. Translating gives CASSAGGRGRVDQPQHF.